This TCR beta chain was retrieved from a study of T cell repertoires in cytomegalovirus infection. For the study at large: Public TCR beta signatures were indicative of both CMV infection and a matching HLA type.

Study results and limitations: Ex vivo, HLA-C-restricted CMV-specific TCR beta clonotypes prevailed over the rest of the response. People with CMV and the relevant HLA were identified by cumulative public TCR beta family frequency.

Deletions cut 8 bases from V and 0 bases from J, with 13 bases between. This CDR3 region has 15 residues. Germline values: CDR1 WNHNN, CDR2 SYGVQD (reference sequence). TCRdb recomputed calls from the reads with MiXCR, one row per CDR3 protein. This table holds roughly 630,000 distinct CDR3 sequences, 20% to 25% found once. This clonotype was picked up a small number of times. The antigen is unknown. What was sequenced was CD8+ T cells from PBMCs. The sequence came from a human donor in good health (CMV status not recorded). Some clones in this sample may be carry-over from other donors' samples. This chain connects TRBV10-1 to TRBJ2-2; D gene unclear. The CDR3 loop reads CASSPFAANTGELFF. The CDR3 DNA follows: TGCGCCAGCTCCCCCTTTGCGGCGAACACCGGGGAGCTGTTTTTT.